These 30 T cell receptor beta chains were all obtained from the same sample, sequenced in a study of shared clonotypes between healthy human individuals. The repertoire was sequenced with immunoSEQ multiplex PCR; TCRdb's copy has only in-frame clones and lacks some. The repertoire holds 950,000 to 1,300,000 clones, with more than 65% as singletons. The specimen sequenced was memory CD4+ T cells sorted from blood. The subset: CD45RA-negative fraction. The receptors come from a young man in good health.

Written as DNA, the CDR3 is TGTGCCAGCAGCCCCAGCGCTTGGGATACGCAGTATTTT. Encoded protein: CASSPSAWDTQYF. The chain is built from TRBV7-9 and TRBJ2-3, with D uncertain. The CDR3 contains 13 residues. The germline CDR1 and CDR2 sequences are SEHNR and FQNEAQ (reference sequence). V shed 5 bases and J shed 6 bases, with 12 bases lying between them.

There are a few counts of this clone. This chain uses TRBV4-1 with TRBJ2-5; 9 bases fit TRBD1. Trimming cost V 4 bases and J 5 bases; bases outside gene matches: 14. Germline V gives CDR1 MGHRA, CDR2 YSYEKL. The CDR3 sequence is 17 residues long. The CDR3 DNA reads as TGCGCCAGCAGCCCAGGACAGGGGAGTACTTCAATGGAGACCCAGTACTTC. Protein: CASSPGQGSTSMETQYF.

This clone was seen a handful of times. The chain combines TRBV4-1 with TRBJ2-2; 7 nucleotides match TRBD2. From germline, CDR1 is MGHRA and CDR2 YSYEKL. The V segment lost 5 bases and the J segment 2 bases; nucleotides outside the gene matches: 8. The CDR3 totals 16 residues. The CDR3 bases are TGCGCCAGCAGCTCTGAGGGCGGGAGAAACACCGGGGAGCTGTTTTTT. Amino acid sequence: CASSSEGGRNTGELFF.

Many counts were recorded for this clone. The chain has TRBV20-1 and TRBJ1-4; D may be TRBD1 (5 bases). Germline lookup yields CDR1 DFQATT and CDR2 SNEGSKA (reference sequence). The ends were cut back, 5 bases at V and 13 bases at J, with 11 bases in the middle. The CDR3 totals 10 residues. The CDR3 loop is CSAGAGGLFF. The DNA of the CDR3 is TGCAGTGCTGGGGCGGGGGGACTGTTTTTT.

The chain links TRBV29-1 to TRBJ2-2, with D perhaps TRBD2 (5 bases). Trimming cost V 4 bases and J 4 bases, with 10 bases left between them. The CDR3 consists of 13 residues. Germline V lookup: CDR1 SQVTM, CDR2 ANQGSEA. The CDR3 here is CSVGGNPTGELFF. CDR3 coding DNA: TGCAGCGTTGGAGGGAATCCCACCGGGGAGCTGTTTTTT.

This clone came up a few times. V gene TRBV18 combines with J gene TRBJ2-7; unclear D gene. This CDR3 contains 13 residues. Trimming cost V 3 bases and J 6 bases, with 12 bases left between them. Germline V gene data show CDR1 as KGHSH and CDR2 as LQKENI. The CDR3 DNA follows: TGTGCCAGCTCACCCGCAATAGGGTTCGAGCAGTACTTC. Protein product: CASSPAIGFEQYF.

This clone is a singleton in its sample. V usage is TRBV5-1 and J usage is TRBJ2-7; TRBD2 agrees at 10 bases. With 0 bases clipped from V and 7 bases from J, the junction kept 7 bases outside the gene matches. The CDR3 has 15 amino acids. Per the germline V gene, CDR1 is SGHRS and CDR2 is YFSETQ. The CDR3, as DNA: TGCGCCAGCAGCTTGGATATAGCGGGAGGTCGGGAGCAGTACTTC. It yields the protein CASSLDIAGGREQYF.

This chain links TRBV5-4 with TRBJ2-1, with 7 bases lining up with TRBD2. Looked up from germline, CDR1 is SGHNT and CDR2 is YYREEE (reference sequence). The J segment lost 3 bases and the V segment lost 4 bases, leaving 10 bases of the junction unmatched. The length of the CDR3 is 16 residues. CDR3 protein: CASSVRERGLYNEQFF. Here the CDR3 DNA reads TGTGCCAGCAGCGTCAGGGAGCGGGGTCTCTACAATGAGCAGTTCTTC.

The rearrangement uses TRBV19 and TRBJ1-5; D ambiguous. Trimming left V 8 bases short and J 0 bases short, with 11 bases between. Per the germline V gene, CDR1 is LNHDA and CDR2 is SQIVND (reference sequence). The CDR3 runs 14 residues. In DNA, the CDR3 is TGTGCCAGTGGCGGCGATTATAGCAATCAGCCCCAGCATTTT. It encodes CASGGDYSNQPQHF.

This clone was recorded only once. The chain uses TRBV5-1 and TRBJ1-4; D is possibly TRBD1 (5 bases). The CDR3 runs to 13 residues. Germline V gene lookup returns CDR1 SGHRS and CDR2 YFSETQ. Trimming cost V 6 bases and J 3 bases, with 9 bases left between them. CDR3 loop: CASTQDPNEKLFF. The CDR3 bases are TGCGCCAGCACACAGGATCCTAATGAAAAACTGTTTTTT.

This clone was detected only a few times. The same CDR3 arises from other DNA sequences in this sample as well. V usage is TRBV5-4 and J usage is TRBJ1-5; D call uncertain. Germline-derived CDR1 and CDR2 are SGHNT and YYREEE (reference sequence). CDR3 length equals 13 residues. V was cut by 4 bases and J by 0 bases, with 5 bases left in between. The CDR3 nucleotides are TGTGCCAGCAGCCGAGATAGCAATCAGCCCCAGCATTTT. It codes for CASSRDSNQPQHF. Drawing the rest from reference TRBV5-4 and TRBJ1-5, the complete variable domain is ETGVTQSPTHLIKTRGQQVTLRCSSQSGHNTVSWYQQALGQGPQFIFQYYREEENGRGNFPPRFSGLQFPNYSSELNVNALELDDSALYLCASSRDSNQPQHFGDGTRLSIL.

CDR3 region: CASSLGQQNIQYF. In DNA form, the CDR3 reads TGTGCCAGCAGCTTAGGCCAGCAAAACATTCAGTACTTC. The V gene is TRBV7-8, the J gene TRBJ2-4; the D is unclear. V lost 1 base and J 5 bases, leaving 6 bases between the germline ends. Germline CDR1 SGHVS, CDR2 FQNEAQ. The CDR3 runs 13 residues. Complete variable domain (other parts from reference TRBV7-8 and TRBJ2-4): GAGVSQSPRYKVAKRGQDVALRCDPISGHVSLFWYQQALGQGPEFLTYFQNEAQLDKSGLPSDRFFAERPEGSVSTLKIQRTQQEDSAVYLCASSLGQQNIQYFGAGTRLSVL.

The rearrangement links TRBV11-2 to TRBJ2-5, with D maybe TRBD1 (6 bases). Per germline, CDR1 SGHAT and CDR2 FQNNGV. The CDR3 is made up of 16 amino acids. With 3 bases removed from V and 5 bases from J, the gap between germline ends came to 19 bases. The CDR3 nucleotides read TGTGCCAGCAGCTTCGATGGGTGGGGGCGCCTGGAGACCCAGTACTTC. Residues: CASSFDGWGRLETQYF.

V and J are TRBV5-4 and TRBJ2-7; D may be TRBD1 (6 bases). V dropped 4 bases and J dropped 4 bases, with 6 bases sitting between them. Germline values: CDR1 SGHNT, CDR2 YYREEE (reference sequence). The CDR3 extends over 11 amino acids. CDR3 in DNA: TGTGCCAGCAGCCAGGGGTACGAGCAGTACTTC. It specifies CASSQGYEQYF.

J is TRBJ1-5 and V is TRBV30, with 7 bases aligning to TRBD1. The CDR3 spans 14 residues. Germline trimming cut 4 bases from V and 4 bases from J; bases unmatched to any gene: 7. Per germline, CDR1 GTSNPN and CDR2 SVGIG (reference sequence). In DNA, the CDR3 is TGTGCCTGGAATGGGGACAGCGAAAATCAGCCCCAGCATTTT. It specifies CAWNGDSENQPQHF.

In regard to this clone: The identical CDR3 is also encoded by other nucleotide sequences in the sample. V and J are TRBV11-2 and TRBJ1-4, with a weak D call TRBD1 (5 bases). CDR1 is SGHAT and CDR2 is FQNNGV in the germline V gene. The V and J ends lost 3 bases and 4 bases respectively, with 9 bases between them. This CDR3 has 14 amino acids. The CDR3 loop reads CASSFGGVNEKLFF. The CDR3 nucleotides are TGTGCCAGCAGCTTTGGGGGAGTTAATGAAAAACTGTTTTTT.

The chain joins TRBV28 to TRBJ1-6; tentative D call: TRBD1 (5 bases). V dropped 5 bases and J dropped 7 bases, with 24 bases sitting between them. Germline lookup yields CDR1 MDHEN and CDR2 SYDVKM. The CDR3 extends over 18 amino acids. The CDR3 DNA reads TGTGCCAGCAGTCCCGCCGGGACCTTCGGCCCAGTGAATTCACCCCTCCACTTT. It codes for CASSPAGTFGPVNSPLHF.

With respect to this clone: The identical CDR3 is also encoded by other nucleotide sequences in the sample. The chain is built from TRBV15 and TRBJ2-2; no definite D call. The germline V gene encodes CDR1 LNHNV and CDR2 YYDKDF (reference sequence). Trimming took 3 bases from V and 0 from J, leaving 5 bases between them. This CDR3 contains 14 residues. CDR3 protein: CATSREPNTGELFF. CDR3 nucleotide sequence: TGTGCCACCAGCAGGGAGCCGAACACCGGGGAGCTGTTTTTT.

V gene TRBV30 combines with J gene TRBJ2-7; 8 nucleotides line up with TRBD1. CDR3 length: 13 amino acids. CDR1 is GTSNPN, CDR2 SVGIG, per germline (reference sequence). V shed 5 bases, J shed 4 bases, and the junction held 7 bases outside the gene matches. The CDR3 DNA is TGTGCCTGGGAGACAGGGGTCTCGTACGAGCAGTACTTC. Translated, it gives CAWETGVSYEQYF.

There are a few counts of this clone. V and J are TRBV30 and TRBJ1-1, with D possibly matching TRBD1 (5 bases). V lost 3 bases, J lost 0 bases, and 5 bases lay in between. The germline V gene encodes CDR1 GTSNPN and CDR2 SVGIG (reference sequence). The CDR3 sequence is 12 residues long. Here the CDR3 reads CAWRDMNTEAFF. The CDR3 nucleotides read TGTGCCTGGAGGGACATGAACACTGAAGCTTTCTTT.

This clone was found a few times. The chain combines TRBV25-1 with TRBJ1-6; 8 bases agree with TRBD1. Germline V CDR1 and CDR2: MGHDK, SYGVNS. This CDR3 is built from 16 residues. With V trimmed by 3 bases and J by 9 bases, 10 bases remained unmatched. CDR3 nucleotide sequence: TGTGCCAGCAGTGATTCCGGACAGGGCCTTTTTTCACCCCTCCACTTT. Protein product: CASSDSGQGLFSPLHF.

Concerning this clone: Germline and junction disagree at one end, which may indicate a read error. The V call is TRBV18, the J call TRBJ2-7; D might be TRBD1 (6 bases). The CDR3 is 16 amino acids. The germline gives CDR1 KGHSH, CDR2 LQKENI. CDR3: CASSPLPGTTTYEQYF. The DNA of the CDR3 is TGTGCCAGCTCGCCACTTCCCGGGACAACTACCTACGAGCAGTACTTC.

In its sample, this clone was seen a few times. Other nucleotide sequences in the sample specify the same CDR3. The V call is TRBV6-1, the J call TRBJ1-5, with 8 nucleotides matching TRBD1. The CDR3 extends over 13 amino acids. CDR1 is MNHNS, CDR2 SASEGT, per germline. The trim removed 6 bases at V and 4 bases at J, leaving 2 bases unmatched. The CDR3 nucleotides are TGTGCCAGCAGGGACAGGGCAAATCAGCCCCAGCATTTT. Translated, it gives CASRDRANQPQHF.

The V call is TRBV28, the J call TRBJ1-5, with no clear D. The CDR3 is 13 amino acids. V was trimmed by 8 bases and J by 3 bases, leaving 11 bases between them. The germline V gene has CDR1 MDHEN and CDR2 SYDVKM. CDR3 sequence: CASFSGFNQPQHF. The CDR3 coding sequence is TGTGCCAGCTTCTCGGGCTTCAATCAGCCCCAGCATTTT.

The chain combines TRBV25-1 with TRBJ1-2; 9 positions match TRBD1. Germline V gene sequence: CDR1 MGHDK, CDR2 SYGVNS. J lost 5 bases, V lost 7 bases, and 5 bases had no gene match. This CDR3 is 13 amino acids long. For the CDR3, the DNA is TGTGCCAGCATGGGACAGGGATGGTATGGCTACACCTTC. It specifies CASMGQGWYGYTF.

Worth noting for this clone: This CDR3 is also generated by other DNA sequences in the sample. The rearrangement joins TRBV10-1 to TRBJ1-5; the D is unclear. The CDR3 is 13 amino acids. Germline CDR1 reads WNHNN; CDR2 reads SYGVQD (reference sequence). Deletions cut 0 bases from V and 2 bases from J, with 2 bases between. CDR3: CASSESGNQPQHF. CDR3 in DNA: TGCGCCAGCAGTGAGTCTGGCAATCAGCCCCAGCATTTT.

Here the CDR3 reads CASSPRPGDEQFF. DNA for the CDR3: TGTGCCAGCAGCCCGAGACCGGGCGATGAGCAGTTCTTC. The chain uses TRBV11-3 and TRBJ2-1, with unresolved D. Germline V CDR1 and CDR2: SGHNT, YENEEA. The CDR3 has 13 amino acids. Trimming removed 5 bases at V and 8 bases at J, with 13 bases between.

The CDR3 DNA sequence: TGCGCCAGCAGATCAGTAACACCTCGGGACACCGGGGAGCTGTTTTTT. Its protein product is CASRSVTPRDTGELFF. The chain combines TRBV5-1 with TRBJ2-2; D unresolved. This CDR3 spans 16 amino acids. Trimming cost V 5 bases and J 3 bases, with 17 bases left between them. The germline gives CDR1 SGHRS, CDR2 YFSETQ.

This clone was counted ten times or more. The chain employs TRBV10-2 and TRBJ2-4; D not certain. Germline-derived CDR1 and CDR2 are WSHSY and SAAADI. Trimming shortened V by 2 bases and J by 4 bases, and 6 bases separated the two germline ends. The CDR3 totals 13 residues. CDR3 in amino acids: CASSETQKNIQYF. The CDR3 nucleotides are TGCGCCAGCAGTGAGACTCAAAAAAACATTCAGTACTTC.

In its sample, this clone was seen once. This chain links TRBV5-3 with TRBJ2-1, with D uncertain. TRBV5-3 is an ORF for which the function is uncertain. The CDR3 loop spans 9 amino acids. Deletions cut 4 bases from V and 9 bases from J, with 2 bases between. The CDR3 spells CARSPEQFF. The CDR3 DNA reads TGTGCCAGAAGCCCTGAGCAGTTCTTC.